This T cell receptor beta chain was recorded in a study of shared clonotypes between healthy human individuals. Study summary: Each donor contributed plates that comprised three CD4 naive, three CD4 memory, two CD8 naive and one CD8 memory.

The CDR3 totals 12 residues. CDR1 is MNHNS, CDR2 SASEGT, per germline. V was clipped by 4 bases and J by 3 bases, with 7 bases between them. Naive CD4+ cells were CD45RA-selected; the remaining cells were memory. Repertoires were generated with immunoSEQ multiplex PCR, while TCRdb's copy carries only in-frame clones and drops some. Here the sample spans about a million clones, roughly 80% being singletons. The chain has TRBV6-1 and TRBJ2-7; D gene uncertain. Specimen: memory CD4+ T cells from PBMCs. Indicated subset: CD45RA-negative fraction. This receptor was obtained from a man younger than 30 in good health. Some clones in this sample may be carry-over from other donors' samples. CDR3 sequence (DNA): TGTGCCAGCAGTGTCCCCTTCTACGAGCAGTACTTC. This codes for CASSVPFYEQYF.